This T cell receptor beta chain was observed in a study of CD8 T cells in ankylosing spondylitis. Study outcomes and limitations: Reports of some motif variants in reactive arthritis synovial fluid and blood predate this one. Within ankylosing spondylitis blood, a TCR beta motif made up of roughly eight highly homologous variants appeared to be characteristic.

This clonotype was seen only a few times. The antigen remains unidentified. Quantitative barcoded 5'-RACE was used to prepare TCR beta libraries. One entry per CDR3 protein results from TCRdb running MiXCR on the 5' RACE reads. The top ten hold 19% of the sample, which has roughly 700,000 distinct CDR3 sequences, 15% to 20% seen once. In germline, CDR1 is SGHTA, CDR2 FQGNSA. Between the trimmed V and J ends, which lost 5 bases and 4 bases, there was a span of 15 bases. The CDR3 length is 15 residues. The V call is TRBV7-2, the J call TRBJ2-1; maybe TRBD1 (5 bases). The source is a male donor with ankylosing spondylitis. The specimen sequenced was blood, either unsorted or a sorted T cell fraction (not recorded which). CDR3 region: CASSLFQGYYNEQFF. In DNA, the CDR3 is TGTGCCAGCAGCCTCTTCCAGGGCTATTACAATGAGCAGTTCTTC.